This T cell receptor (beta chain) was sequenced for a study of OX40 agonist ivuxolimab in advanced cancers. Clones were read by immunoSEQ multiplex PCR, and TCRdb kept only the in-frame ones, dropping some. The sample has 70,000 to 95,000 clones; roughly 90% are singletons. Trimming shortened V by 0 bases and J by 5 bases, and 8 bases separated the two germline ends. The CDR3 is made up of 12 amino acids. Germline CDR1 is GTSNPN and CDR2 is SVGIG (reference sequence). Sample: CD4+ or CD8+ T cells sorted from blood, taken in a trial of the OX40 agonist ivuxolimab. The J gene is TRBJ2-7, the V gene TRBV30, with D hard to call. The source is an adult with an advanced solid tumor such as melanoma, head and neck, liver or kidney cancer. The CDR3 here is CAWSVQGNEQYF. DNA for the CDR3: TGTGCCTGGAGTGTACAAGGAAACGAGCAGTACTTC. The full variable domain, rest sourced from reference TRBV30 and TRBJ2-7, is SQTIHQWPATLVQPVGSPLSLECTVEGTSNPNLYWYRQAAGRGLQLLFYSVGIGQISSEVPQNLSASRPQDRQFILSSKKLLLSDSGFYLCAWSVQGNEQYFGPGTRLTVT.